Shown below are 29 T cell receptor beta chains from a single sample sequenced in a study of human T cells and chemical hapten exposure (dated by TCRdb to the early 2020s). In the paper's terms, the time point label means: patch test 1, 2 weeks after DPC sensitization. The treatment or condition label for this specimen denotes: therapeutic diphenylcyclopropenone sensitization with weekly scalp DPC. The library came from RACE. Sequenced on a NextSeq 500. TCRdb reprocessing: public reads trimmed at Q25 with fastp, clones called with MiXCR, in-frame beta chains kept. Every CDR3 protein is listed once, alongside the most common genes and DNA of its rows. The sample table records 180,000 or so distinct CDR3 sequences; approximately 20% of these occur just once. The leading ten clones occupy about 7% of the sample. The sequenced sample was whole blood, obtained in connection with sensitization to the hapten diphenylcyclopropenone (DPC). The receptors derive from a woman between 50 and 59 years old with alopecia areata. Some clones in this sample may be carry-over from other donors' samples.

This clonotype was counted many times. The chain combines TRBV5-4 with TRBJ2-5; a possible D gene is TRBD2 (6 bases). Germline assignment: CDR1 SGHNT and CDR2 YYREEE (reference sequence). The CDR3 contains 14 residues. V was clipped by 2 bases and J by 2 bases, with 10 bases between them. The CDR3 coding sequence is TGTGCCAGCAGCTTAGCGGGCGTTCAAGAGACCCAGTACTTC. It encodes CASSLAGVQETQYF.

This clonotype has only a few counts. V usage is TRBV5-1 and J usage is TRBJ2-2; D gene uncertain. The CDR3 extends over 15 amino acids. The germline V gene encodes CDR1 SGHRS and CDR2 YFSETQ. V was pared by 1 base and J by 2 bases, with 9 bases between. The DNA of the CDR3 is TGCGCCAGCAGCTTGTTCCTAGAAAACACCGGGGAGCTGTTTTTT. It encodes CASSLFLENTGELFF.

This clonotype appeared a few times. J is TRBJ2-5 and V is TRBV3-1; TRBD1 agrees at 7 bases. Trimming removed 1 base from V and 4 bases from J; junction bases left unmatched: 3. The CDR3 length is 14 residues. The germline CDR1 and CDR2 sequences are LGHDT and YNNKEL (reference sequence). The CDR3 DNA reads TGTGCCAGCAGCCAAGCAGACAGGGTAGAGACCCAGTACTTC. Translation: CASSQADRVETQYF.

This clonotype has a single count. The genes are TRBV5-1 and TRBJ2-2; D possibly corresponds to TRBD2 (5 bases). This CDR3 comprises 16 residues. Germline CDR1 reads SGHRS; CDR2 reads YFSETQ. V lost 0 bases, J lost 3 bases, and 12 bases lay in between. The CDR3 spells CASSLASTTYTGELFF. CDR3 DNA sequence: TGCGCCAGCAGCTTGGCCTCGACTACTTACACCGGGGAGCTGTTTTTT.

The chain uses TRBV3-1 and TRBJ2-1; 12 positions match TRBD1. CDR1 is LGHDT, CDR2 YNNKEL, per germline (reference sequence). With 1 base clipped from V and 9 bases from J, the junction kept 7 bases outside the gene matches. CDR3 length: 16 amino acids. CDR3 nucleotide sequence: TGTGCCAGCAGCCAAGCTGGGACAGGGGGCTTCGGTGAGCAGTTCTTC. This translates into CASSQAGTGGFGEQFF.

This clonotype was recorded a few times. This CDR3 is CASSAGLADTQYF. The CDR3 bases are TGTGCCAGCAGCGCGGGACTAGCGGATACGCAGTATTTT. This chain uses TRBV6-4 with TRBJ2-3; TRBD2 matches 10 bases. The CDR3 is made up of 13 amino acids. Germline assignment: CDR1 MRHNA and CDR2 SNTAGT. V gave up 6 bases and J gave up 6 bases; unmatched junction bases: 3.

This clonotype appeared a few times. The V call is TRBV6-5, the J call TRBJ1-1; maybe TRBD1 (5 bases). Germline CDR1 and CDR2: MNHEY and SVGAGI. The CDR3 loop spans 14 amino acids. Deletions cut 3 bases from V and 5 bases from J, with 13 bases between. The chain's CDR3 is CASSYSGGGTEAFF. The CDR3 nucleotides read TGTGCCAGCAGTTATTCCGGGGGGGGAACTGAAGCTTTCTTT.

This chain links TRBV6-5 with TRBJ2-7; D may correspond to TRBD1 or TRBD2 (6 bases each). Germline loops: CDR1 MNHEY, CDR2 SVGAGI. CDR3 length equals 17 residues. With 5 bases removed from V and 3 bases from J, the gap between germline ends came to 23 bases. CDR3 nucleotides: TGTGCCAGCAGTCCCCCTACAGGGAGGCCGAGATTCTACGAGCAGTACTTC. Its translation: CASSPPTGRPRFYEQYF.

This clonotype showed up many times. The chain couples TRBV6-6 to TRBJ1-1; unclear D gene. This CDR3 has 14 residues. The V and J ends lost 2 bases and 1 base respectively, with 8 bases between them. Germline V gene lookup returns CDR1 MNHNY and CDR2 SVGAGI (reference sequence). The CDR3 loop reads CASSYGGRNTEAFF. The CDR3 DNA sequence: TGTGCCAGCAGTTACGGCGGCAGGAACACTGAAGCTTTCTTT.

This clonotype turned up a few times. The chain uses TRBV11-3 and TRBJ2-7, with D unclear. Germline values: CDR1 SGHNT, CDR2 YENEEA. V was trimmed by 4 bases and J by 0 bases, leaving 10 bases between them. The CDR3 has 14 amino acids. The CDR3 nucleotides read TGTGCCAGCAGCTCAGACCTAAACTCCTACGAGCAGTACTTC. Protein: CASSSDLNSYEQYF.

This clonotype occurred a few times. The chain links TRBV29-1 to TRBJ1-1; D gene ambiguous. Germline-derived CDR1 and CDR2 are SQVTM and ANQGSEA. This CDR3 has 14 residues. The V end was cut by 6 bases, the J end by 1 base, with 15 bases between. CDR3 residues: CSVVSANRNTEAFF. The CDR3 DNA is TGCAGCGTCGTAAGCGCGAACAGGAACACTGAAGCTTTCTTT.

The V call is TRBV6-5, the J call TRBJ1-1; 8 nucleotides agree with TRBD1. The CDR3 consists of 15 residues. Trimming took 0 bases from V and 1 from J; bases not matched to a gene: 1. Germline V CDR1 and CDR2: MNHEY, SVGAGI. CDR3 in DNA: TGTGCCAGCAGTTACTCGCAGGGGGCGAACACTGAAGCTTTCTTT. Protein product: CASSYSQGANTEAFF.

This clonotype showed up just a few times. V is TRBV29-1 and J is TRBJ2-1, with D perhaps matching TRBD2 (6 bases). The CDR3 has 14 amino acids. Germline values: CDR1 SQVTM, CDR2 ANQGSEA. The ends were cut back, 4 bases at V and 3 bases at J, with 13 bases in the middle. The DNA of the CDR3 is TGCAGCGTTGGGTACGGGGGTATCTACAATGAGCAGTTCTTC. It is translated as CSVGYGGIYNEQFF.

This clonotype was counted only a few times. This chain links TRBV9 with TRBJ2-1; D not certain. The CDR3 runs to 13 residues. Germline assignment: CDR1 SGDLS and CDR2 YYNGEE. V lost 4 bases and J 6 bases, leaving 11 bases between the germline ends. The CDR3: CASSPQPINEQFF. The CDR3 DNA sequence: TGTGCCAGCAGCCCACAGCCCATCAATGAGCAGTTCTTC.

This clonotype came up a few times. The V gene is TRBV5-1, the J gene TRBJ1-2, with a tentative D call TRBD1 (6 bases). Germline CDR1 reads SGHRS; CDR2 reads YFSETQ. Trimming left V 0 bases short and J 7 bases short, with 10 bases between. The CDR3 is made up of 13 amino acids. Here the CDR3 DNA reads TGCGCCAGCAGCTTGGGAGGGGGAAGTGGCTACACCTTC. As protein: CASSLGGGSGYTF.

This clonotype was observed at least ten times. The chain is built from TRBV20-1 and TRBJ2-7; D gene unclear. The CDR3 covers 14 residues. Germline assignment: CDR1 DFQATT and CDR2 SNEGSKA (reference sequence). Trimming pared 1 base from V and 2 bases from J, leaving 12 bases between. The CDR3 reads CSARGSVRAYEQYF. In DNA form, the CDR3 reads TGCAGTGCTAGAGGTTCCGTTAGGGCCTACGAGCAGTACTTC.

V and J are TRBV7-9 and TRBJ2-3; D remains ambiguous. The length of the CDR3 is 14 residues. The V and J ends lost 2 bases and 1 base respectively, with 7 bases between them. The germline V gene has CDR1 SEHNR and CDR2 FQNEAQ (reference sequence). DNA for the CDR3: TGTGCCAGCAGCTTAAAGCAGGGCACAGATACGCAGTATTTT. It yields the protein CASSLKQGTDTQYF.

The chain employs TRBV15 and TRBJ2-1; 7 positions match TRBD2. CDR1 and CDR2 (germline): LNHNV, YYDKDF (reference sequence). V shed 3 bases, J shed 7 bases, and the junction held 12 bases outside the gene matches. The CDR3 loop spans 16 amino acids. The DNA for the CDR3 is TGTGCCACCAGCAGCCAGGGACTAATCCAACGGAATGAGCAGTTCTTC. Its protein product is CATSSQGLIQRNEQFF.

This clonotype occurred a few times. The rearrangement uses TRBV11-2 and TRBJ2-1, with D possibly TRBD2 on 5 matching bases. Trimming stripped 3 bases from V and 10 bases from J, with 19 bases between. The CDR3 covers 15 residues. CDR1 is SGHAT, CDR2 FQNNGV, per germline. CDR3 amino acids: CASSLSPGKPIEQFF. For the CDR3, the DNA is TGTGCCAGCAGCTTGTCCCCGGGAAAACCTATAGAGCAGTTCTTC.

This clonotype was detected many times. The chain combines TRBV27 with TRBJ2-3; 7 positions agree with TRBD2. Germline V gene sequence: CDR1 MNHEY, CDR2 SMNVEV (reference sequence). The J segment lost 2 bases and the V segment lost 2 bases, leaving 7 bases of the junction unmatched. This CDR3 spans 16 amino acids. This CDR3 is CASSLKEGGFTDTQYF. Here the CDR3 DNA reads TGTGCCAGCAGTTTAAAGGAGGGAGGGTTCACAGATACGCAGTATTTT.

J is TRBJ2-3 and V is TRBV12-3 or TRBV12-4; no firm D call. The germline V and J ends were trimmed by 5 bases and 4 bases, with 7 bases remaining between them. This CDR3 contains 12 residues. The CDR3 DNA is TGTGCCAGCAGTCTCAGGTCAGATACGCAGTATTTT. Protein: CASSLRSDTQYF.

J is TRBJ2-3 and V is TRBV6-5; D call uncertain. This CDR3 is built from 13 residues. Per the germline V gene, CDR1 is MNHEY and CDR2 is SVGAGI. V shed 6 bases and J shed 0 bases, with 7 bases lying between them. CDR3 sequence: CASRDSSTDTQYF. The DNA for the CDR3 is TGTGCCAGCAGGGATTCTAGCACAGATACGCAGTATTTT.

As concerns this clonotype: Its ends do not fully match the called genes, so a read error is possible. The chain carries TRBV20-1 and TRBJ2-4; possibly TRBD2 for D (6 bases). This CDR3 has 11 residues. Per germline, CDR1 DFQATT and CDR2 SNEGSKA (reference sequence). The CDR3 spells CSAIPGDIRYF. For the CDR3, the DNA is TGCAGTGCTATACCGGGAGACATTCGGTACTTC.

This clonotype was seen only a few times. The V call is TRBV29-1, the J call TRBJ1-1; 9 bases are a match to TRBD1. V trimming: 6 bases; J trimming: 1 base; junction bases outside the gene matches: 3. Per the germline V gene, CDR1 is SQVTM and CDR2 is ANQGSEA. The CDR3 extends over 13 amino acids. CDR3 in amino acids: CSVGGQGNTEAFF. CDR3 DNA sequence: TGCAGCGTCGGGGGACAGGGGAACACTGAAGCTTTCTTT.

The CDR3 coding sequence is TGTGCCAGCAGTGAAGAGGTCGGCTACACCTTC. It encodes CASSEEVGYTF. This chain connects TRBV6-1 to TRBJ1-2, with no clear D. This CDR3 has 11 amino acids. Germline V CDR1 and CDR2: MNHNS, SASEGT. Trimming took 1 base from V and 8 from J, leaving 5 bases between them.

This sequence joins TRBV15 and TRBJ1-1, with D hard to call. Germline V gene sequence: CDR1 LNHNV, CDR2 YYDKDF (reference sequence). The CDR3 has 13 residues. V dropped 3 bases and J dropped 5 bases, with 10 bases sitting between them. The CDR3 DNA follows: TGTGCCACCAGCAGGAGAAAGAGGACTGAAGCTTTCTTT. This translates into CATSRRKRTEAFF.

This clonotype has only a few counts. V usage is TRBV10-1 and J usage is TRBJ2-3, with D unclear. Germline V gene sequence: CDR1 WNHNN, CDR2 SYGVQD (reference sequence). V lost 2 bases and J 0 bases, leaving 12 bases between the germline ends. The CDR3 is 16 amino acids. Here the CDR3 reads CASSEQTRPSTDTQYF. The CDR3 DNA reads as TGCGCCAGCAGTGAGCAGACCCGCCCAAGCACAGATACGCAGTATTTT.

This clonotype was seen at least ten times. The chain uses TRBV6-5 and TRBJ2-1, with a tentative D call TRBD2 (6 bases). Trimming shortened V by 6 bases and J by 0 bases, and 15 bases separated the two germline ends. This CDR3 spans 16 amino acids. Germline CDR1 is MNHEY and CDR2 is SVGAGI. CDR3 DNA sequence: TGTGCCAGCAGGTCCTCGGAGGGAAGCTCCTACAATGAGCAGTTCTTC. Amino acids: CASRSSEGSSYNEQFF.

This clonotype was observed many times. V is TRBV6-2 or TRBV6-3 and J is TRBJ1-1; D gene ambiguous. The germline V and J ends were trimmed by 6 bases and 6 bases, with 20 bases remaining between them. CDR1 and CDR2 from the germline V gene are MNHEY and SVGEGT. The CDR3 is 15 amino acids. The CDR3 spells CASRRGPADEAEAFF. The CDR3 DNA reads as TGTGCCAGCAGACGCGGACCGGCCGATGAGGCTGAAGCTTTCTTT.